This passage covers 27 T cell receptor beta chains from one sample sequenced in a study of blood T cell repertoires in COVID-19. TCRdb's table, derived via immunoSEQ multiplex PCR, lists solely in-frame clones and lacks some. The sample contains about 420,000 clones, 70% to 90% of which appear only once. The sample comprised peripheral blood. The receptor set was obtained from a man in his late teens or twenties with COVID-19, enrolled during active disease.

V gene TRBV18 combines with J gene TRBJ1-5, with TRBD1 identical over 9 bases. The CDR3 runs to 18 residues. Germline CDR1 and CDR2: KGHSH and LQKENI. With 0 bases clipped from V and 0 bases from J, the junction kept 6 bases outside the gene matches. CDR3: CASSPPYRDRDSNQPQHF. The CDR3, as DNA: TGTGCCAGCTCACCACCCTACCGGGACAGGGATAGCAATCAGCCCCAGCATTTT.

This clone has just one count. This chain links TRBV5-1 with TRBJ2-7; TRBD2 aligns across 10 bases. V trimming: 4 bases; J trimming: 4 bases; junction bases outside the gene matches: 11. Germline CDR1 and CDR2: SGHRS and YFSETQ. CDR3 length: 16 amino acids. The CDR3 loop is CASSTLTGTSVYEQYF. The CDR3 nucleotides are TGCGCCAGCAGCACCCTTACCGGGACTAGCGTTTACGAGCAGTACTTC.

This clone was found many times. The V gene is TRBV5-6, the J gene TRBJ1-1, with 7 bases matching TRBD1. V trimming: 3 bases; J trimming: 1 base; junction bases outside the gene matches: 6. The CDR3 is 15 amino acids. Germline V gene data show CDR1 as SGHDT and CDR2 as YYEEEE. DNA of the CDR3: TGTGCCAGCAGCTACCTCGACAGGGAGAACACTGAAGCTTTCTTT. Translating gives CASSYLDRENTEAFF.

The J gene is TRBJ1-2, the V gene TRBV6-5, with 8 positions matching TRBD1. This CDR3 region has 13 residues. The germline V gene has CDR1 MNHEY and CDR2 SVGAGI. J was trimmed by 4 bases and V by 6 bases; bases with no gene match: 4. The CDR3 spells CASRDRAGYGYTF. Here the CDR3 DNA reads TGTGCCAGCAGGGACAGGGCGGGCTATGGCTACACCTTC.

This clone was counted a few times. In DNA, the CDR3 is TGCGCCAGCAGCCCACAGGGGGCAAACCCCATCTATGGCTACACCTTC. It is translated as CASSPQGANPIYGYTF. The chain has TRBV4-1 and TRBJ1-2; 9 bases match TRBD1. CDR3 size: 16 residues. The V and J ends lost 4 bases and 4 bases, in that order; junction bases with no gene match: 10. Per germline, CDR1 MGHRA and CDR2 YSYEKL.

The rearrangement links TRBV18 to TRBJ1-2; TRBD1 matches at 8 bases. The CDR3 covers 13 residues. Per germline, CDR1 KGHSH and CDR2 LQKENI. V trimming: 3 bases; J trimming: 6 bases; junction bases outside the gene matches: 3. For the CDR3, the DNA is TGTGCCAGCTCACCCGGACAGGGCCATGGCTACACCTTC. The encoded protein is CASSPGQGHGYTF.

This chain uses TRBV6-5 with TRBJ1-3, with D hard to call. Trimming cost V 5 bases and J 3 bases, with 11 bases left between them. CDR3 length equals 14 residues. The germline gives CDR1 MNHEY, CDR2 SVGAGI. The CDR3 nucleotides are TGTGCCAGCAGTCTACTAGGGCTTGGAAACACCATATATTTT. It is translated as CASSLLGLGNTIYF.

The rearrangement links TRBV5-1 to TRBJ2-5; tentatively, D is TRBD1 (6 bases). The CDR3 consists of 13 residues. V lost 3 bases to trimming and J lost 2 bases, with 8 bases between them. Germline V gene lookup returns CDR1 SGHRS and CDR2 YFSETQ. CDR3 residues: CASSWTAQETQYF. CDR3 sequence (DNA): TGCGCCAGCAGCTGGACAGCTCAAGAGACCCAGTACTTC.

This clone has just a few counts. The chain has TRBV13 and TRBJ2-1, with 10 bases identical to TRBD2. The CDR3 totals 16 residues. V was clipped by 1 base and J by 9 bases; unmatched bases: 9. The germline CDR1 and CDR2 sequences are PRHDT and FYEKMQ (reference sequence). CDR3 protein: CASSLVPAGGRGEQFF. In nucleotides, the CDR3 is TGTGCCAGCAGCTTAGTTCCAGCGGGGGGGCGCGGTGAGCAGTTCTTC.

The sample holds one count of this clone. The chain uses TRBV5-4 and TRBJ2-7; D is unresolved. V gave up 3 bases and J gave up 1 base, with 8 bases separating them. The CDR3 is 13 amino acids. CDR1 and CDR2 from the germline V gene are SGHNT and YYREEE (reference sequence). The CDR3 loop is CASSSSVSYEQYF. CDR3 nucleotide sequence: TGTGCCAGCAGCTCCTCGGTATCCTACGAGCAGTACTTC. Combining the CDR3 with reference TRBV5-4 and TRBJ2-7 gives the whole variable domain ETGVTQSPTHLIKTRGQQVTLRCSSQSGHNTVSWYQQALGQGPQFIFQYYREEENGRGNFPPRFSGLQFPNYSSELNVNALELDDSALYLCASSSSVSYEQYFGPGTRLTVT.

The genes are TRBV12-3 or TRBV12-4 and TRBJ1-1; D gene ambiguous. V lost 7 bases and J 1 base, leaving 10 bases between the germline ends. The CDR3 extends over 13 amino acids. Here the CDR3 DNA reads TGTGCCAGCAACCTGGGCCCGAACACTGAAGCTTTCTTT. Translating it yields CASNLGPNTEAFF.

The chain recombines TRBV29-1 with TRBJ2-7; TRBD1 matches at 9 bases. Trimming cost V 6 bases and J 5 bases; bases outside gene matches: 8. Germline CDR1 is SQVTM and CDR2 is ANQGSEA. The CDR3 is made up of 13 amino acids. The CDR3 DNA reads as TGCAGCGTCGGACAGGGGCAGAGGGACGAGCAGTACTTC. Translation gives CSVGQGQRDEQYF.

The rearrangement links TRBV5-4 to TRBJ2-1; the match to TRBD2 covers 9 bases. V dropped 6 bases and J dropped 2; count of bases not matched to a gene: 6. Germline CDR1 and CDR2: SGHNT and YYREEE (reference sequence). This CDR3 region has 15 residues. This CDR3 is CASTRSGGPYNEQFF. CDR3 DNA: TGTGCCAGCACTCGTAGCGGGGGTCCCTACAATGAGCAGTTCTTC.

This sequence joins TRBV18 and TRBJ1-1; TRBD1 agrees at 7 bases. The CDR3 totals 16 residues. Looked up from germline, CDR1 is KGHSH and CDR2 is LQKENI. The junction had 4 bases not matched to a gene; V was cut back by 0 bases and J by 0 bases. Written as DNA, the CDR3 is TGTGCCAGCTCACCACCGGGACAGCCCCTGAACACTGAAGCTTTCTTT. It is translated as CASSPPGQPLNTEAFF.

The rearrangement links TRBV10-2 to TRBJ2-2; the match to TRBD2 covers 7 bases. Trimming removed 8 bases from V and 0 bases from J; junction bases left unmatched: 15. Germline values: CDR1 WSHSY, CDR2 SAAADI. The CDR3 has 18 amino acids. Here the CDR3 reads CASGVAGGGIANTGELFF. The CDR3 DNA reads as TGCGCCAGCGGGGTAGCGGGCGGGGGAATCGCGAACACCGGGGAGCTGTTTTTT.

The DNA of the CDR3 is TGTGCCAGCAGCGGCCGTCCTGGCGGGGGTGGGACCCAGTACTTC. It translates to CASSGRPGGGGTQYF. The chain carries TRBV9 and TRBJ2-5; 7 bases fit TRBD2. CDR1 is SGDLS, CDR2 YYNGEE, per germline. CDR3 length equals 15 residues. The V gene end was trimmed by 3 bases and the J gene end by 7 bases; junction bases not matched to a gene: 12.

The chain has TRBV6-1 and TRBJ2-1, with TRBD2 matching over 9 bases. The germline V gene has CDR1 MNHNS and CDR2 SASEGT. This CDR3 spans 18 amino acids. Trimming at V came to 0 bases and at J to 0 bases, leaving 6 bases not matched to a gene. The CDR3 sequence: CASSEALAGILSYNEQFF. The CDR3 DNA follows: TGTGCCAGCAGTGAAGCTCTAGCGGGAATTCTCTCCTACAATGAGCAGTTCTTC.

The gene calls are TRBV3-1 (or the pseudogene TRBV3-2) and TRBJ2-3, with 7 nucleotides matching TRBD1. Germline CDR1 LGHDT, CDR2 YNNKEL (reference sequence). CDR3 length: 16 amino acids. Trimming removed 4 bases from V and 1 base from J; junction bases left unmatched: 8. The CDR3 DNA reads as TGTGCCAGCAGCCGGAGACAGGGTTGGGGCACAGATACGCAGTATTTT. As protein: CASSRRQGWGTDTQYF.

The chain links TRBV4-1 to TRBJ1-1; D might be TRBD1 (5 bases). CDR1 is MGHRA, CDR2 YSYEKL, per germline. There are 14 residues in the CDR3. With 2 bases removed from V and 6 bases from J, the gap between germline ends came to 13 bases. In nucleotides, the CDR3 is TGCGCCAGCAGCCAACCCCAGGGTAGTCCTGAAGCTTTCTTT. It specifies CASSQPQGSPEAFF.

The chain carries TRBV6-5 and TRBJ2-1; D is unresolved. V lost 8 bases, J lost 0 bases, and 8 bases lay in between. Germline loops: CDR1 MNHEY, CDR2 SVGAGI. CDR3 length: 13 residues. CDR3 protein: CASSPSSYNEQFF. The CDR3, as DNA: TGTGCCAGCTCTCCTAGCTCCTACAATGAGCAGTTCTTC.

V and J are TRBV24-1 and TRBJ2-3; the match to TRBD1 covers 10 bases. V gave up 7 bases and J gave up 3 bases; unmatched junction bases: 6. Germline lookup yields CDR1 KGHDR and CDR2 SFDVKD. The CDR3 totals 15 residues. CDR3: CATRSGTGETDTQYF. As DNA, the CDR3 is TGTGCCACCAGGAGCGGGACAGGGGAAACAGATACGCAGTATTTT.

As concerns this clone: Compared with germline, one end of the junction differs, possibly owing to a read error. The chain combines TRBV18 with TRBJ2-5, with D tentatively TRBD1 (5 bases). CDR1 is KGHSH, CDR2 LQKENI, per germline. This CDR3 is 12 amino acids long. Here the CDR3 reads CASSRGSEAQYF. CDR3 sequence (DNA): TGTGCCAGCTCACGGGGCTCAGAGGCCCAGTACTTC.

The chain employs TRBV7-3 and TRBJ2-1; 8 nucleotides agree with TRBD2. Germline V CDR1 and CDR2: SGHTA, FQGTGA. There are 16 residues in the CDR3. Germline trimming cut 5 bases from V and 5 bases from J; bases unmatched to any gene: 11. CDR3 sequence reads: CASSPNWVSGDNEQFF. As DNA, the CDR3 is TGTGCCAGCAGCCCTAATTGGGTTAGCGGGGACAATGAGCAGTTCTTC.

The V and J genes are TRBV30 and TRBJ2-3, with D perhaps matching TRBD2 (5 bases). Trimming stripped 5 bases from V and 1 base from J, with 16 bases between. The germline V gene encodes CDR1 GTSNPN and CDR2 SVGIG (reference sequence). There are 15 residues in the CDR3. The CDR3 sequence is CAWVPGFPGTDTQYF. For the CDR3, the DNA is TGTGCCTGGGTTCCGGGATTCCCCGGCACAGATACGCAGTATTTT.

The chain employs TRBV15 and TRBJ2-1; 7 positions match TRBD2. The germline V gene has CDR1 LNHNV and CDR2 YYDKDF (reference sequence). V lost 1 base to trimming and J lost 4 bases; unmatched junction nucleotides: 4. The CDR3 is 15 residues long. CDR3 nucleotides: TGTGCCACCAGCAGAGGGAGCGGGACTTACAATGAGCAGTTCTTC. This encodes CATSRGSGTYNEQFF.

This rearrangement joins TRBV6-5 to TRBJ1-2; no clear D gene. The CDR3 is 13 residues long. V shed 6 bases and J shed 8 bases, with 16 bases lying between them. CDR1 is MNHEY and CDR2 is SVGAGI in the germline V gene. Written as DNA, the CDR3 is TGTGCCAGCAGCCCAAGTGGAGGTTTCGGCTACACCTTC. It specifies CASSPSGGFGYTF.

With regard to this clone: Other DNA sequences in the same sample also yield this CDR3. This sequence joins TRBV12-3 or TRBV12-4 and TRBJ1-2; tentative D call: TRBD1 (5 bases). V lost 2 bases and J lost 4, with 8 bases in between. The CDR3 length is 13 residues. The CDR3 loop reads CASSLRGGYGYTF. The CDR3 DNA sequence: TGTGCCAGCAGTTTACGGGGGGGCTATGGCTACACCTTC.